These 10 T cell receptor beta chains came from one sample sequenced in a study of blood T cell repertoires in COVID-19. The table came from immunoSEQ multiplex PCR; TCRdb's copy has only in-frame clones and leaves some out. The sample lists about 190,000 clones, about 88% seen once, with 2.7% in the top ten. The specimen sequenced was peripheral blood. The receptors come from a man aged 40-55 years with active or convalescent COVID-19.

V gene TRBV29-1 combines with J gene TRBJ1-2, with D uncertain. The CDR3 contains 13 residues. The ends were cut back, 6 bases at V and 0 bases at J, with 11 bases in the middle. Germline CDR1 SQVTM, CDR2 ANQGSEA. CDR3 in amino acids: CSVRVKANYGYTF. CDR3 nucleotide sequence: TGCAGCGTCCGGGTTAAGGCTAACTATGGCTACACCTTC. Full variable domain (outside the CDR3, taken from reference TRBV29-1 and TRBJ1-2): SAVISQKPSRDICQRGTSLTIQCQVDSQVTMMFWYRQQPGQSLTLIATANQGSEATYESGFVIDKFPISRPNLTFSTLTVSNMSPEDSSIYLCSVRVKANYGYTFGSGTRLTVV.

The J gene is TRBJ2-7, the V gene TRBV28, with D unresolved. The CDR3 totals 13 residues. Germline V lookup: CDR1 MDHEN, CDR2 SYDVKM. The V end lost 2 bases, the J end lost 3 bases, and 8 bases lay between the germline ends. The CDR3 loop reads CASSLSILYEQYF. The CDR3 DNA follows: TGTGCCAGCAGTTTAAGCATCCTCTACGAGCAGTACTTC.

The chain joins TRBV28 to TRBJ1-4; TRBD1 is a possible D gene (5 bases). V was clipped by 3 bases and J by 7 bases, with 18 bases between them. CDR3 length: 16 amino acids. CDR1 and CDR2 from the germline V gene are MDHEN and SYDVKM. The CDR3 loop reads CASSFQKGFGGEKLFF. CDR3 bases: TGTGCCAGCAGTTTCCAAAAAGGGTTCGGGGGTGAAAAACTGTTTTTT.

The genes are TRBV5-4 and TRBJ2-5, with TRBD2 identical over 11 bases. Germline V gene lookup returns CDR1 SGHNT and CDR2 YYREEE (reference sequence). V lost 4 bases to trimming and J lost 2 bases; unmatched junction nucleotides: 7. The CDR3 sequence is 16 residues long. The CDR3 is CASSSGTSGPQETQYF. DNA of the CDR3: TGTGCCAGCAGCAGCGGGACTAGCGGCCCACAAGAGACCCAGTACTTC.

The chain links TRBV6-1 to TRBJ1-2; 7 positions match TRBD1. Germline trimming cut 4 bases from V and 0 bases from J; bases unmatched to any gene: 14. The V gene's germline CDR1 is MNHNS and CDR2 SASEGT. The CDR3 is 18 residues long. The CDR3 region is CASSAQGQPVQSNYGYTF. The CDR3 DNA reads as TGTGCCAGCAGTGCGCAGGGACAGCCAGTACAATCTAACTATGGCTACACCTTC.

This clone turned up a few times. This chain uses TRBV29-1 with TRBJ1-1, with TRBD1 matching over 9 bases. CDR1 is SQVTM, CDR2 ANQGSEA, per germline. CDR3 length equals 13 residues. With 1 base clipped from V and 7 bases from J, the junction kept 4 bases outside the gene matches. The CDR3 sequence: CSVEGTGVNEAFF. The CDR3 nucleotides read TGCAGCGTTGAAGGGACAGGGGTAAATGAAGCTTTCTTT.

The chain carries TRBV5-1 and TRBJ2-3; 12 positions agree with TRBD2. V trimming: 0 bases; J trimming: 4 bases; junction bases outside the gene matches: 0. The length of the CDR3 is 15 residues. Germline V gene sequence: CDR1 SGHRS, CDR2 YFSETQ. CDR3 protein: CASSLASGGADTQYF. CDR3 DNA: TGCGCCAGCAGCTTGGCTAGCGGGGGGGCAGATACGCAGTATTTT.

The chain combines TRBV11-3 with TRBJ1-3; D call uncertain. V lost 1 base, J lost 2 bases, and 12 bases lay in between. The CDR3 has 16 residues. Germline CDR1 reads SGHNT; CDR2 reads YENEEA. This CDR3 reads CASSLGATNAGNTIYF. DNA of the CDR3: TGTGCCAGCAGCTTAGGGGCGACAAATGCTGGAAACACCATATATTTT.

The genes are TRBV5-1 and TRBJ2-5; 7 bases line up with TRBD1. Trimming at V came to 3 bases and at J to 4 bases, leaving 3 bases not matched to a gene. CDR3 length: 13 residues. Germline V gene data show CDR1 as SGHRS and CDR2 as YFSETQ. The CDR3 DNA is TGCGCCAGCAGCTACACAGGGGCAGAGACCCAGTACTTC. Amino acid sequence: CASSYTGAETQYF.

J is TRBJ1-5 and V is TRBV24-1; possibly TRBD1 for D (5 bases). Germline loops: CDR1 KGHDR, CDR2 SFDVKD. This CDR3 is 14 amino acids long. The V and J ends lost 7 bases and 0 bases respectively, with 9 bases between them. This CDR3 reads CATSSQDSNQPQHF. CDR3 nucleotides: TGTGCCACCAGCTCACAGGATAGCAATCAGCCCCAGCATTTT.